Sequencing of this T cell receptor beta chain was carried out in a study of T cell responses to AZD1222 COVID-19 vaccine. Comment on this clone: Its antigen is unidentified.

The CDR3 is 13 residues long. Trimming pared 4 bases from V and 3 bases from J, leaving 9 bases between. Germline values: CDR1 SGHVS, CDR2 FQNEAQ. Whole-study results and caveats: The reported proportion of spike-specific TCRs targeting unmutated variant regions was nearly half. Spike-specific TCR depth and breadth grew after two AZD1222 doses. Among those given AZD1222, only five to seven were seropositive at baseline.

Generated by immunoSEQ multiplex PCR, the TCRdb table keeps only in-frame clones and is missing some. The table lists 150,000 or so clones, 89% of them singletons. The clonotype comes from an adult in good health. The chain is built from TRBV7-8 and TRBJ1-2; D possibly corresponds to TRBD1 (5 bases). Sequences were derived from peripheral blood, sampled on day 0 of AZD1222 vaccination. The CDR3 here is CASSSGGYYGYTF. The CDR3 bases are TGTGCCAGCAGCTCCGGGGGATACTATGGCTACACCTTC.